The rows below give T cell receptor beta chains drawn from one sample of a study of cytomegalovirus exposure and HLA in healthy donors. This table comes from immunoSEQ multiplex PCR, and its TCRdb copy is limited to in-frame clones, with some not included. The sample includes fewer than 250,000 clones, around 76% seen only once; the top ten take about 6.4%. The sequenced sample consisted of PBMCs. The receptor source for this set is a middle-aged man in good health and CMV-seropositive. The CDR3 runs from the conserved cysteine through the conserved F or W. Fields, in order: clone size, D gene, J gene, V gene, CDR3 protein. The D gene is left open where the match is weak. The size field is filled for only some rows; it gives once, few, many or a size class.

. | TRBD1 | TRBJ2-1 | TRBV4-1 | CASSPRTGITFYNEQFF
. | . | TRBJ2-5 | TRBV6-1 | CASIQGRQETQYF
. | . | TRBJ2-4 | TRBV7-9 | CASSLGFGENIQYF
. | . | TRBJ2-1 | TRBV19 | CASSGEAWGNEQFF
. | . | TRBJ1-5 | TRBV5-8 | CASSLVSSNQPQHF
few | . | TRBJ1-2 | TRBV6-1 | CASSEQHLRGAGYTF
. | . | TRBJ2-2 | TRBV18 | CASSSNTGELFF
. | TRBD2 | TRBJ2-3 | TRBV30 | CAWSRGSAADTQYF
. | TRBD1 | TRBJ1-1 | TRBV4-1 | CASSWTGGMNTEAFF
. | TRBD2 | TRBJ2-3 | TRBV7-6 | CASSHLPASGRDTQYF
. | TRBD1 | TRBJ2-5 | TRBV18 | CASSPTGPQETQYF
. | . | TRBJ2-1 | TRBV27 | CASSSGHSYNEQFF
. | TRBD1 | TRBJ2-3 | TRBV10-1 | CASRGQGRDTQYF
. | TRBD2 | TRBJ2-3 | TRBV14 | CASSQGGRGTDTQYF
. | . | TRBJ2-1 | TRBV15 | CATSRSYNEQFF